These T cell receptor beta chains were read from a single sample in a study of beta chain features in type 1 diabetes. The protocol was immunoSEQ multiplex PCR, while the TCRdb copy is restricted to in-frame clones and leaves out a portion. The data contain about 410,000 clones, approximately 13% of them singletons. Sequences were obtained from naive CD4+ T cells from blood. These receptors were collected from a man aged 25-40 years in good health. The CDR3 runs from the conserved cysteine through the conserved F or W. The order of the fields is J gene, D gene, clone size, V gene, CDR3 DNA, CDR3 protein. D genes are given only for firm matches. Only part of the rows carry a size: once, few, many, or a class if the clone is expanded.

j_call: TRBJ2-5
d_call: TRBD2
clone_size: few
v_call: TRBV7-9
cdr3_nt: TGTGCCAGCAGCGCAATACCGGGACTAGGCCAAGAGACCCAGTACTTC
cdr3_aa: CASSAIPGLGQETQYF

j_call: TRBJ1-5
d_call: NA
clone_size: few
v_call: TRBV27
cdr3_nt: TGTGCCAGCAGCAGGGACACTTATAGCAATCAGCCCCAGCATTTT
cdr3_aa: CASSRDTYSNQPQHF

j_call: TRBJ2-2
d_call: NA
clone_size: few
v_call: TRBV7-9
cdr3_nt: TGTGCCAGCAGCTTTGACCTGAACACCGGGGAGCTGTTTTTT
cdr3_aa: CASSFDLNTGELFF

j_call: TRBJ2-3
d_call: NA
clone_size: few
v_call: TRBV20-1
cdr3_nt: TGCAGTGCTCCCAAGGGGGATACGCAGTATTTT
cdr3_aa: CSAPKGDTQYF

j_call: TRBJ2-3
d_call: TRBD2
clone_size: few
v_call: TRBV10-3
cdr3_nt: TGTGCCGCGAGCGGGAGGGTCACAGATACGCAGTATTTT
cdr3_aa: CAASGRVTDTQYF

j_call: TRBJ2-2
d_call: TRBD1
clone_size: few
v_call: TRBV30
cdr3_nt: TGTGCCTGCCTCAACAGGGGGAAGGGGGAGCTGTTTTTT
cdr3_aa: CACLNRGKGELFF

j_call: TRBJ2-4
d_call: NA
clone_size: NA
v_call: TRBV19
cdr3_nt: TGTGCCAGTAGACCTCGGACGGCATCGAACATTCAGTACTTC
cdr3_aa: CASRPRTASNIQYF

j_call: TRBJ2-3
d_call: TRBD2
clone_size: few
v_call: TRBV23-1
cdr3_nt: TGCGCCAGCAGTCAATCAAGCCAAGGTGGGACTAGCGGTCGGAGCGCAGATACGCAGTATTTT
cdr3_aa: CASSQSSQGGTSGRSADTQYF

j_call: TRBJ2-1
d_call: NA
clone_size: many
v_call: TRBV19
cdr3_nt: TGTGCCAGTAGTATAGTCAATGAGCAGTTCTTC
cdr3_aa: CASSIVNEQFF

j_call: TRBJ2-7
d_call: TRBD1
clone_size: few
v_call: TRBV13
cdr3_nt: TGTGCCAGCAGCTTTGACAGGGCCTACGAGCAGTACTTC
cdr3_aa: CASSFDRAYEQYF

j_call: TRBJ1-1
d_call: TRBD1
clone_size: NA
v_call: TRBV4-1
cdr3_nt: TGCGCCAGCAGCCATTACGGACAGGGGAACACTGAAGCTTTCTTT
cdr3_aa: CASSHYGQGNTEAFF

j_call: TRBJ2-3
d_call: NA
clone_size: few
v_call: TRBV15
cdr3_nt: TGTGCCACCAGCAGAGAAGGGGGGCCGGTTCCAGATACGCAGTATTTT
cdr3_aa: CATSREGGPVPDTQYF

j_call: TRBJ2-3
d_call: TRBD2
clone_size: few
v_call: TRBV2
cdr3_nt: TGTGCCAGCAGTGTGTCTAGCGGGATTCTCGAGCAGTATTTT
cdr3_aa: CASSVSSGILEQYF

j_call: TRBJ2-3
d_call: TRBD2
clone_size: few
v_call: TRBV30
cdr3_nt: TGTGCCTGGGAGCGGGAGGGCCGTGATACGCAGTATTTT
cdr3_aa: CAWEREGRDTQYF

j_call: TRBJ2-7
d_call: NA
clone_size: NA
v_call: TRBV6-5
cdr3_nt: TGTGCCAGCAGTCAACGGGCCTTCTCCTACGAGCAGTACTTC
cdr3_aa: CASSQRAFSYEQYF

j_call: TRBJ1-2
d_call: TRBD1
clone_size: NA
v_call: TRBV18
cdr3_nt: TGTGCCAGCTCACCGACAGGGGACCACTACTATGGCTACACCTTC
cdr3_aa: CASSPTGDHYYGYTF

j_call: TRBJ2-1
d_call: NA
clone_size: NA
v_call: TRBV7-9
cdr3_nt: TGTGCCAGCAGCTTACCCGGGAGAGTGAGTGAGCAGTTCTTC
cdr3_aa: CASSLPGRVSEQFF

j_call: TRBJ2-2
d_call: TRBD1
clone_size: NA
v_call: TRBV30
cdr3_nt: TGTGCCTGTGGGACAGAAATGGTAACCGGGGAGCTGTTTTTT
cdr3_aa: CACGTEMVTGELFF

j_call: TRBJ2-5
d_call: NA
clone_size: NA
v_call: TRBV30
cdr3_nt: TGTGCCTGTAGTCTAGAGACCCAGTACTTC
cdr3_aa: CACSLETQYF

j_call: TRBJ1-2
d_call: TRBD1
clone_size: few
v_call: TRBV18
cdr3_nt: TGTGCCAGCTCACCGGGGACAGGGGGAGGCTACACCTTC
cdr3_aa: CASSPGTGGGYTF

j_call: TRBJ1-5
d_call: TRBD1
clone_size: few
v_call: TRBV15
cdr3_nt: TGTGCCACCAGCAGAGGTTGGGTAGGGACAGAACCCCAGCATTTT
cdr3_aa: CATSRGWVGTEPQHF

j_call: TRBJ2-3
d_call: NA
clone_size: NA
v_call: TRBV4-3
cdr3_nt: TGCGCCAGCAGCCAAGATAACCTCGGGGCAGCCCGGGCAGATACGCAGTATTTT
cdr3_aa: CASSQDNLGAARADTQYF

j_call: TRBJ2-7
d_call: NA
clone_size: few
v_call: TRBV4-3
cdr3_nt: TGCGCCAGCAGCCAAGATGGGTGGGGTCGGACCTACGAGCAGTACTTC
cdr3_aa: CASSQDGWGRTYEQYF

j_call: TRBJ2-5
d_call: NA
clone_size: NA
v_call: TRBV4-3
cdr3_nt: TGCGCCAGCATCTACACCTGGCGGAACCAAGAGACCCAGTACTTC
cdr3_aa: CASIYTWRNQETQYF

j_call: TRBJ2-5
d_call: NA
clone_size: NA
v_call: TRBV2
cdr3_nt: TGTGCCAGCAGTTACCAGGTTGAGACCCAGTACTTC
cdr3_aa: CASSYQVETQYF

j_call: TRBJ2-7
d_call: NA
clone_size: NA
v_call: TRBV7-8
cdr3_nt: TGTGCCAGCAGCTTAAGCTTCGGACTCTACGAGCAGTACTTC
cdr3_aa: CASSLSFGLYEQYF

j_call: TRBJ1-2
d_call: NA
clone_size: few
v_call: TRBV29-1
cdr3_nt: TGCAGCGTTGAGTCCAGGGTGAAAGGCTACACCTTC
cdr3_aa: CSVESRVKGYTF

j_call: TRBJ2-5
d_call: TRBD2
clone_size: NA
v_call: TRBV9
cdr3_nt: TGTGCCAGCAGCGTAGAGGTAGCGGGATCAATCCAAGAGACCCAGTACTTC
cdr3_aa: CASSVEVAGSIQETQYF

j_call: TRBJ1-2
d_call: TRBD1
clone_size: NA
v_call: TRBV28
cdr3_nt: TGTGCCAGCAGTGGCCAGGGGGGAGGGTATGGCTACACCTTC
cdr3_aa: CASSGQGGGYGYTF

j_call: TRBJ2-3
d_call: TRBD2
clone_size: NA
v_call: TRBV4-2
cdr3_nt: TGTGCCAGCAGCCACCTCGGGGGGGCATCAGATACGCAGTATTTT
cdr3_aa: CASSHLGGASDTQYF

j_call: TRBJ2-3
d_call: TRBD1
clone_size: many
v_call: TRBV7-2
cdr3_nt: TGTGCCAGCAGCTCACGGACAGGGATAACAGATACGCAGTATTTT
cdr3_aa: CASSSRTGITDTQYF

j_call: TRBJ2-1
d_call: TRBD2
clone_size: NA
v_call: TRBV19
cdr3_nt: TGTGCCAGTAGTTCCGGACTAGCGGGAGGTGGTAATGAGCAGTTCTTC
cdr3_aa: CASSSGLAGGGNEQFF

j_call: TRBJ2-7
d_call: TRBD1
clone_size: NA
v_call: TRBV9
cdr3_nt: TGTGCCAGCAGCTTAGGGACAGGTGACCCCTACGAGCAGTACTTC
cdr3_aa: CASSLGTGDPYEQYF

j_call: TRBJ1-2
d_call: TRBD1
clone_size: NA
v_call: TRBV9
cdr3_nt: TGTGCCAGCAGCTTCCGAGGACAGGGTAGAGGCTACACCTTC
cdr3_aa: CASSFRGQGRGYTF

j_call: TRBJ2-1
d_call: NA
clone_size: few
v_call: TRBV5-4
cdr3_nt: TGTGCCAGCAGCCGTCTTTATGGCAATGAGCAGTTCTTC
cdr3_aa: CASSRLYGNEQFF

j_call: TRBJ2-5
d_call: TRBD2
clone_size: NA
v_call: TRBV5-4
cdr3_nt: TGTGCCAGCAGCTTGGAAGCGGGACAAGAGACCCAGTACTTC
cdr3_aa: CASSLEAGQETQYF

j_call: TRBJ1-1
d_call: NA
clone_size: NA
v_call: TRBV18
cdr3_nt: TGTGCCAGCACACCACAGGGTTTAAGGAACACTGAAGCTTTCTTT
cdr3_aa: CASTPQGLRNTEAFF

j_call: TRBJ1-2
d_call: NA
clone_size: few
v_call: TRBV6-5
cdr3_nt: TGTGCCAGCACCAACCCGCCCGGCTATGGCTACACCTTC
cdr3_aa: CASTNPPGYGYTF

j_call: TRBJ2-3
d_call: NA
clone_size: NA
v_call: TRBV7-9
cdr3_nt: TGTGCCAGCAGCCTTACCGGGGGGCCCTGGACAGATACGCAGTATTTT
cdr3_aa: CASSLTGGPWTDTQYF

j_call: TRBJ2-1
d_call: NA
clone_size: NA
v_call: TRBV5-6
cdr3_nt: TGTGCCAGCAGCAAGAAGACGAAAGAAAGCTCCTACAATGAGCAGTTCTTC
cdr3_aa: CASSKKTKESSYNEQFF

j_call: TRBJ2-1
d_call: TRBD2
clone_size: NA
v_call: TRBV5-1
cdr3_nt: TGCGCCAGCAGTAATAGCGGGAGTGTAAGCAATGAGCAGTTCTTC
cdr3_aa: CASSNSGSVSNEQFF

j_call: TRBJ1-1
d_call: NA
clone_size: once
v_call: TRBV4-1
cdr3_nt: TGCGCCAGCAGCCACAACTTACAGGTGGGGAACACTGAAGCTTTCTTT
cdr3_aa: CASSHNLQVGNTEAFF

j_call: TRBJ2-1
d_call: NA
clone_size: NA
v_call: TRBV7-9
cdr3_nt: TGTGCCAGCAGCTCCACGATTGCTAGCGACAATGAGCAGTTCTTC
cdr3_aa: CASSSTIASDNEQFF

j_call: TRBJ2-2
d_call: NA
clone_size: few
v_call: TRBV12-5
cdr3_nt: TGTGCTAGTGGTTCTAGGAACTCGAACACCGGGGAGCTGTTTTTT
cdr3_aa: CASGSRNSNTGELFF

j_call: TRBJ1-3
d_call: NA
clone_size: NA
v_call: TRBV5-4
cdr3_nt: TGTGCCAGCAGCGCCGGGATCCCATCTGGAAACACCATATATTTT
cdr3_aa: CASSAGIPSGNTIYF

j_call: TRBJ2-1
d_call: TRBD2
clone_size: NA
v_call: TRBV6-5
cdr3_nt: TGTGCCAGCAGCCCCACTAGCGGGAGCTTTGAGCAGTTCTTC
cdr3_aa: CASSPTSGSFEQFF

j_call: TRBJ2-3
d_call: NA
clone_size: NA
v_call: TRBV7-9
cdr3_nt: TGTGCCAGCGTCCGGGCCAACACCGGCACAGATACGCAGTATTTT
cdr3_aa: CASVRANTGTDTQYF

j_call: TRBJ1-1
d_call: TRBD1
clone_size: NA
v_call: TRBV19
cdr3_nt: TGTGCCAGTGCGCCACAGGGGCTATTAACTGAAGCTTTCTTT
cdr3_aa: CASAPQGLLTEAFF

j_call: TRBJ2-5
d_call: TRBD2
clone_size: NA
v_call: TRBV7-2
cdr3_nt: TGTGCCAGCAGCCGACTAGCGGGGAAGGGGGAGACCCAGTACTTC
cdr3_aa: CASSRLAGKGETQYF

j_call: TRBJ2-4
d_call: TRBD1
clone_size: few
v_call: TRBV7-2
cdr3_nt: TGTGCCAGCAGCTTTTACGACAGGGGCACAAACATTCAGTACTTC
cdr3_aa: CASSFYDRGTNIQYF

j_call: TRBJ1-1
d_call: NA
clone_size: few
v_call: TRBV25-1
cdr3_nt: TGTGCCAGCTATTCGGTGGGCACTGAAGCTTTCTTT
cdr3_aa: CASYSVGTEAFF

j_call: TRBJ2-6
d_call: NA
clone_size: few
v_call: TRBV15
cdr3_nt: TGTGCCACCAGCAGAGATCGTGGGGCCAACGTCCTGACTTTC
cdr3_aa: CATSRDRGANVLTF

j_call: TRBJ1-2
d_call: NA
clone_size: few
v_call: TRBV15
cdr3_nt: TGTGCCACCAGGGAAACTAACTATGGCTACACCTTC
cdr3_aa: CATRETNYGYTF

j_call: TRBJ1-1
d_call: NA
clone_size: NA
v_call: TRBV5-4
cdr3_nt: TGTGCCAGCAGCCTAATGAAGGACACTGAAGCTTTCTTT
cdr3_aa: CASSLMKDTEAFF

j_call: TRBJ2-6
d_call: NA
clone_size: NA
v_call: TRBV15
cdr3_nt: TGTGCCACCAGCAGAGATCGTAGGGCCTCTGGGGCCAACGTCCTGACTTTC
cdr3_aa: CATSRDRRASGANVLTF

j_call: TRBJ2-1
d_call: NA
clone_size: NA
v_call: TRBV4-1
cdr3_nt: TGCGCCAGCAGCCAAGAACCAGCGGAGACCTACAATGAGCAGTTCTTC
cdr3_aa: CASSQEPAETYNEQFF

j_call: TRBJ2-5
d_call: TRBD2
clone_size: NA
v_call: TRBV30
cdr3_nt: TGTGCCTGGAGTCCACGGACTAGCGGGAGGTATTGGGAGACCCAGTACTTC
cdr3_aa: CAWSPRTSGRYWETQYF